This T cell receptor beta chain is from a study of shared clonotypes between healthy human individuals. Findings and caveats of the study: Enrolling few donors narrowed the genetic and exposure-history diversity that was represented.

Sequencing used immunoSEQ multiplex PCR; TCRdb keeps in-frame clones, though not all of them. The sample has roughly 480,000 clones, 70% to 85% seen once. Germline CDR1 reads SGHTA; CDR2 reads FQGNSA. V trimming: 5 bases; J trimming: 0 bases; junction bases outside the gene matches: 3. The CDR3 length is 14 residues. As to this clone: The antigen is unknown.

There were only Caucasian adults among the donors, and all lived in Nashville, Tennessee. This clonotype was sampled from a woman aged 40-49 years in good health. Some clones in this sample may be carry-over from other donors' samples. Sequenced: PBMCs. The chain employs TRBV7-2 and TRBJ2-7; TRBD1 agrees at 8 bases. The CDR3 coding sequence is TGTGCCAGCAGCCGGGACAGGAGCTCCTACGAGCAGTACTTC. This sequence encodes CASSRDRSSYEQYF. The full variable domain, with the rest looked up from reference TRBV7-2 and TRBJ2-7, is GAGVSQSPSNKVTEKGKDVELRCDPISGHTALYWYRQSLGQGLEFLIYFQGNSAPDKSGLPSDRFSAERTGGSVSTLTIQRTQQEDSAVYLCASSRDRSSYEQYFGPGTRLTVT.